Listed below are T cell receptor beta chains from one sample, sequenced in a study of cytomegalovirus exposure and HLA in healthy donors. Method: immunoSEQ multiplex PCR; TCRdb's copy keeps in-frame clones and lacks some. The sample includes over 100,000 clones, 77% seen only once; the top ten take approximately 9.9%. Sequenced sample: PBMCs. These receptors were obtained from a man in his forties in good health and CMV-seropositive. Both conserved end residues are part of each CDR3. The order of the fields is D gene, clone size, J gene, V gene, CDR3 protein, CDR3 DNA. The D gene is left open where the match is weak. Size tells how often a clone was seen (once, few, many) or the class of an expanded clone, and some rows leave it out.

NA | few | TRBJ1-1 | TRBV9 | CASSPRLSTEAFF | TGTGCCAGCAGCCCCAGACTGTCCACTGAAGCTTTCTTT
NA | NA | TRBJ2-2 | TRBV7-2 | CASKTVNTGELFF | TGTGCCAGTAAGACAGTAAACACCGGGGAGCTGTTTTTT
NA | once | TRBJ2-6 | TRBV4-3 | CASSQEGGGWANVLTF | TGCGCCAGCAGCCAAGAAGGGGGGGGCTGGGCCAACGTCCTGACTTTC
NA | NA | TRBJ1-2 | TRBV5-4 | CASSDTTNGYTF | TGTGCCAGCAGCGACACGACTAATGGCTACACCTTC
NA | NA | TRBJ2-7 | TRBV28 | CASSLSLSYGQYF | TGTGCCAGCAGTTTGAGTCTAAGCTACGGGCAGTACTTC
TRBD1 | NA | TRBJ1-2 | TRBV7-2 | CASSQTPTGDYGYTF | TGTGCCAGCAGCCAAACGCCGACAGGGGACTATGGCTACACCTTC
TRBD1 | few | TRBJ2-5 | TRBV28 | CASSAFHRGKETQYF | TGTGCCAGCAGTGCTTTCCACAGGGGCAAAGAGACCCAGTACTTC
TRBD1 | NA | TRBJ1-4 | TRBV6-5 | CASRGRGLPNEKLFF | TGTGCCAGCAGGGGAAGGGGGCTGCCTAATGAAAAACTGTTTTTT
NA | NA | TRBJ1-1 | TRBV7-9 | CAIQAARNTEAFF | TGTGCCATTCAGGCTGCCAGGAACACTGAAGCTTTCTTT
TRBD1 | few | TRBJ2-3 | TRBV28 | CASRVTGDTQYF | TGTGCCAGCAGGGTGACAGGGGATACGCAGTATTTT
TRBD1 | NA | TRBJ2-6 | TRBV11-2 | CASSGDRAGANVLTF | TGTGCCAGCAGCGGTGACAGGGCTGGGGCCAACGTCCTGACTTTC
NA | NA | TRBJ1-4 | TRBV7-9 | CASRLPGNEKLFF | TGTGCCAGCAGGTTGCCGGGTAATGAAAAACTGTTTTTT
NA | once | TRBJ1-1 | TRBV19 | CASSPGGGNTEAFF | TGTGCCAGTAGTCCCGGCGGGGGTAACACTGAAGCTTTCTTT
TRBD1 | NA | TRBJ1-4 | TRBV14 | CASSQYRGINEKLFF | TGTGCCAGCAGCCAATACAGGGGGATTAATGAAAAACTGTTTTTT
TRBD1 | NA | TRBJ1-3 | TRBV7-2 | CASSMGTGALSGNTIYF | TGTGCCAGCAGCATGGGGACAGGGGCCCTCTCTGGAAACACCATATATTTT
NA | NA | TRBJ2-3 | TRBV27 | CASRTTSTDTQYF | TGTGCCAGTCGGACAACTAGCACAGATACGCAGTATTTT
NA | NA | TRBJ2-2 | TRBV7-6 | CASRTGSNTGELFF | TGTGCCAGCAGGACGGGGTCAAACACCGGGGAGCTGTTTTTT
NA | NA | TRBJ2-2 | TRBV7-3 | CASSLNTGELFF | TGTGCCAGCAGCCTTAACACCGGGGAGCTGTTTTTT
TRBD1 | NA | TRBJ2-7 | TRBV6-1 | CASRDRVGVEQYF | TGTGCCAGCAGGGACAGGGTCGGTGTCGAGCAGTACTTC
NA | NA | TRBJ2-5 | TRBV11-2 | CASSFRRRETQYF | TGTGCCAGCAGCTTTCGGAGAAGAGAGACCCAGTACTTC
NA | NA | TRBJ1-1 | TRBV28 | CASSPGTNIMNTEAFF | TGTGCCAGCAGTCCCGGGACAAATATTATGAACACTGAAGCTTTCTTT
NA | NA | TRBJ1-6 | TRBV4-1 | CASSQEGRDRSPLHF | TGCGCCAGCAGCCAAGAAGGCAGGGATCGGTCACCCCTCCACTTT
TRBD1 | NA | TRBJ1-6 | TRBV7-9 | CASNRDRVYNSPLHF | TGTGCCAGCAACCGGGACAGGGTATACAATTCACCCCTCCACTTT
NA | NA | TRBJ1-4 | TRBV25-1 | CASSEYGGTANEKLFF | TGTGCCAGCAGTGAATATGGGGGCACGGCTAATGAAAAACTGTTTTTT